The T cell receptor beta chain described here comes from a study of control samples from healthy donors and cancer patients. Profiled with immunoSEQ multiplex PCR; TCRdb holds only in-frame clones, not every one. The sample has more than 110,000 clones, roughly 92% seen once; the top ten hold about 11%. Sequencing input: blood. The receptor's source is a man aged 25 to 40 in good health.

CDR3 protein: CASSSTSGVRYEQYF. Here the CDR3 DNA reads TGTGCCAGCAGTTCCACTAGCGGGGTGAGATACGAGCAGTACTTC. V gene TRBV28 combines with J gene TRBJ2-7, with 10 bases fitting TRBD2. The germline gives CDR1 MDHEN, CDR2 SYDVKM. This CDR3 has 15 residues. V lost 4 bases, J lost 4 bases, and 7 bases stayed unmatched.